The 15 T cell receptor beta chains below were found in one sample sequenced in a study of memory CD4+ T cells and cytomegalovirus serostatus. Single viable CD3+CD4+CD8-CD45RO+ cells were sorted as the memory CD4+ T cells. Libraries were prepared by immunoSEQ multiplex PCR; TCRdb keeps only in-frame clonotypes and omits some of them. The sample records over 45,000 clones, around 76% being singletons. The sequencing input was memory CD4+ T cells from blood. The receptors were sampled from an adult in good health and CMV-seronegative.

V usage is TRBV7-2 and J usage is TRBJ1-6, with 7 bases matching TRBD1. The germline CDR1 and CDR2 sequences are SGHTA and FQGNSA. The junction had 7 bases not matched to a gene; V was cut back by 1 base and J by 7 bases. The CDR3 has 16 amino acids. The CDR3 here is CASSLDPTGRNSPLHF. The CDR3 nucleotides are TGTGCCAGCAGCTTAGACCCGACAGGGCGAAATTCACCCCTCCACTTT.

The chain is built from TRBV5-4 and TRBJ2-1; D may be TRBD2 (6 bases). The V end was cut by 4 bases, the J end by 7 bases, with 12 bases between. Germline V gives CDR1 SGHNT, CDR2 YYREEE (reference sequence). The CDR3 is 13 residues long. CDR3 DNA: TGTGCCAGCAGCCCGACTAGTAGTAATGAGCAGTTCTTC. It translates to CASSPTSSNEQFF.

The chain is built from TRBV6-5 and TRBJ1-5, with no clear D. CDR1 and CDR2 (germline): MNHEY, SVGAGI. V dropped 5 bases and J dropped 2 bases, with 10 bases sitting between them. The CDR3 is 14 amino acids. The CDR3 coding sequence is TGTGCCAGCAGTCCCGGACCAGGCAATCAGCCCCAGCATTTT. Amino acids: CASSPGPGNQPQHF.

Here the CDR3 reads CASSVGQGYQETQYF. The CDR3 DNA reads TGTGCCAGCAGCGTGGGGCAGGGGTACCAAGAGACCCAGTACTTC. The chain employs TRBV9 and TRBJ2-5; perhaps TRBD1 as D (6 bases). The V end lost 2 bases, the J end lost 0 bases, and 11 bases lay between the germline ends. CDR3 length: 15 amino acids. Per germline, CDR1 SGDLS and CDR2 YYNGEE.

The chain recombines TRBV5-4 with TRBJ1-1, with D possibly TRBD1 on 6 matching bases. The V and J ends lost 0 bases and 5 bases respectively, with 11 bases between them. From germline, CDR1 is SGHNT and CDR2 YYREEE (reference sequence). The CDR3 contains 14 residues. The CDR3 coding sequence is TGTGCCAGCAGCTTGGGGGCAGGGGAAACTGAAGCTTTCTTT. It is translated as CASSLGAGETEAFF.

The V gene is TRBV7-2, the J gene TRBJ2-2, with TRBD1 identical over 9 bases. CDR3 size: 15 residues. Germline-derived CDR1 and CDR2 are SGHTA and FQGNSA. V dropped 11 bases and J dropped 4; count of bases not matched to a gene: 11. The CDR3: CALTGGQGSTGELFF. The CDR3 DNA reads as TGTGCCCTGACAGGGGGACAGGGTTCCACCGGGGAGCTGTTTTTT.

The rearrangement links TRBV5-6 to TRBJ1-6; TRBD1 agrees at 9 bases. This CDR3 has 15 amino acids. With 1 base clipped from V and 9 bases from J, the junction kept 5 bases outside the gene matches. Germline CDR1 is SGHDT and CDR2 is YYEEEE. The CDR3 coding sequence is TGTGCCAGCAGCTTGAAGGGACAGGGTGGTTCACCCCTCCACTTT. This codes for CASSLKGQGGSPLHF.

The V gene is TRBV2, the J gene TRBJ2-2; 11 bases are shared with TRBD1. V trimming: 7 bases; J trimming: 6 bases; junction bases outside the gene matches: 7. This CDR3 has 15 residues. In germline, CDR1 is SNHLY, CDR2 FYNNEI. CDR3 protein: CASTPGQGVSGELFF. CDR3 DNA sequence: TGTGCCAGCACCCCGGGACAGGGGGTTTCCGGGGAGCTGTTTTTT.

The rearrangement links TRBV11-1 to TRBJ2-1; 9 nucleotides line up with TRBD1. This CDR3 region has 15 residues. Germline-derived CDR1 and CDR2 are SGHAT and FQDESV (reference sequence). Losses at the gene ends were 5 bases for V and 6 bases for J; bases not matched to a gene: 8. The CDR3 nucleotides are TGTGCCAGCAGCCCCGGGACAGGGATCGGCAATGAGCAGTTCTTC. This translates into CASSPGTGIGNEQFF.

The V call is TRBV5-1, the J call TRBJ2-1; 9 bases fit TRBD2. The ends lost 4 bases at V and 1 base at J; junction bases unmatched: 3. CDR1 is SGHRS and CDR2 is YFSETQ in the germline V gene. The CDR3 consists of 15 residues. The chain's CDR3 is CASSGLAGSYNEQFF. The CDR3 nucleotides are TGCGCCAGCAGCGGCCTAGCGGGGTCCTACAATGAGCAGTTCTTC. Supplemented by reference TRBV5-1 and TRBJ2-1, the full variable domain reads KAGVTQTPRYLIKTRGQQVTLSCSPISGHRSVSWYQQTPGQGLQFLFEYFSETQRNKGNFPGRFSGRQFSNSRSEMNVSTLELGDSALYLCASSGLAGSYNEQFFGPGTRLTVL.

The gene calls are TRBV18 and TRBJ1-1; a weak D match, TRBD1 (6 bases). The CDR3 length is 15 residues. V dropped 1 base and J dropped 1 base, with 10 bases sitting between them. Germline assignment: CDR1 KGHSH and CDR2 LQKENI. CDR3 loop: CASSPRGGANTEAFF. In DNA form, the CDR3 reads TGTGCCAGCTCACCACGGGGGGGGGCGAACACTGAAGCTTTCTTT.

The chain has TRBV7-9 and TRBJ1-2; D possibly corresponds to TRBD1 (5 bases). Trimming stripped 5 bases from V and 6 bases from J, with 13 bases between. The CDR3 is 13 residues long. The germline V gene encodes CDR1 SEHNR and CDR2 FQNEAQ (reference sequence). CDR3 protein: CASSAGASDGYTF. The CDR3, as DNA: TGTGCCAGCAGCGCCGGGGCCTCGGATGGCTACACCTTC.

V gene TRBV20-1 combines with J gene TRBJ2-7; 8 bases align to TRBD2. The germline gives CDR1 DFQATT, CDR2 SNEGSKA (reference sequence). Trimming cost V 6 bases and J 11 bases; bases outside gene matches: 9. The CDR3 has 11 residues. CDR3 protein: CSATGTSWEYF. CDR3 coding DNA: TGCAGTGCCACAGGGACTAGTTGGGAGTACTTC.

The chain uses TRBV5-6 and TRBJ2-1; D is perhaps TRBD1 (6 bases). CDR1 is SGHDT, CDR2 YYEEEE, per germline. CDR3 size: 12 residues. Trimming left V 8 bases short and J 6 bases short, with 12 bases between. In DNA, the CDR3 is TGTGCCAGTACAACAGGGACCAATGAGCAGTTCTTC. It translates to CASTTGTNEQFF.

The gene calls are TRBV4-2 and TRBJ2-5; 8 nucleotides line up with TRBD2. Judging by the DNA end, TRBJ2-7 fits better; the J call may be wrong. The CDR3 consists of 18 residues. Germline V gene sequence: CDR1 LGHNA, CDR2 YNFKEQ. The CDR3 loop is CASSPLAGGGGTSYEQYF. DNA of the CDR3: TGTGCCAGCAGCCCCCTCGCGGGGGGCGGGGGTACCTCCTACGAGCAGTACTTC.